Listed here are 6 T cell receptor beta chains from one sample, sequenced in a study of T cell repertoires in cytomegalovirus infection. TCRdb independently ran MiXCR on the reads; one entry per CDR3 protein. The sample carries about 320,000 distinct CDR3 sequences, more than 8% recorded once. Input material: PBMCs. These receptors came from a human donor in good health (CMV status not recorded). Some clones in this sample may be carry-over from other donors' samples.

This clonotype was detected many times. J is TRBJ2-6 and V is TRBV27; D not resolved. With 6 bases removed from V and 0 bases from J, the gap between germline ends came to 0 bases. CDR1 is MNHEY, CDR2 SMNVEV, per germline (reference sequence). The CDR3 runs to 12 residues. The CDR3 DNA follows: TGTGCCAGCAGCTCTGGGGCCAACGTCCTGACTTTC. Protein sequence: CASSSGANVLTF.

The V and J genes are TRBV6-1 and TRBJ2-1; a weak D match, TRBD2 (5 bases). The CDR3 contains 12 residues. Per germline, CDR1 MNHNS and CDR2 SASEGT. The V end lost 7 bases, the J end lost 7 bases, and 11 bases lay between the germline ends. As DNA, the CDR3 is TGTGCCAGCACTCTAGCTGGGAATGAGCAGTTCTTC. Translating it yields CASTLAGNEQFF.

This clonotype showed up just once. One end of the junction fails to match germline, which may point to a read error. The chain is built from TRBV9 and TRBJ2-1, with 8 bases that match TRBD1. Looked up from germline, CDR1 is SGDLS and CDR2 is YYNGEE. This CDR3 region has 15 residues. CDR3 sequence reads: CASSVEGQAYNGQFF. Written as DNA, the CDR3 is TGTGCCAGCAGCGTAGAGGGACAGGCCTACAATGGGCAGTTCTTC. Supplemented by reference TRBV9 and TRBJ2-1, the full variable domain reads DSGVTQTPKHLITATGQRVTLRCSPRSGDLSVYWYQQSLDQGLQFLIQYYNGEERAKGNILERFSAQQFPDLHSELNLSSLELGDSALYFCASSVEGQAYNGQFFGPGTRLTVL.

The gene calls are TRBV4-1 and TRBJ2-1; D unclear. Trimming cost V 7 bases and J 3 bases, with 10 bases left between them. The CDR3 spans 13 residues. CDR1 MGHRA and CDR2 YSYEKL come from the germline V gene. CDR3 sequence reads: CASMGYGYNEQFF. The DNA of the CDR3 is TGCGCCAGCATGGGTTATGGCTACAATGAGCAGTTCTTC.

The chain uses TRBV7-2 and TRBJ1-3; no clear D. Germline-derived CDR1 and CDR2 are SGHTA and FQGNSA. The length of the CDR3 is 16 residues. V was shortened by 0 bases and J by 0 bases, with 9 bases between the two germline ends. The CDR3 reads CASSLAPGGSGNTIYF. The CDR3 region has the DNA TGTGCCAGCAGCTTAGCCCCGGGTGGCTCTGGAAACACCATATATTTT.

This chain connects TRBV7-8 to TRBJ2-7, with a weak D call TRBD1 (5 bases). This CDR3 is 17 amino acids long. Trimming stripped 5 bases from V and 2 bases from J, with 22 bases between. From germline, CDR1 is SGHVS and CDR2 FQNEAQ. The CDR3 is CASSDGPVGEITYEQYF. CDR3 bases: TGTGCCAGCAGCGACGGACCGGTAGGGGAAATAACCTACGAGCAGTACTTC.